These 23 T cell receptor beta chains came from one sample sequenced in a study of CD8 T cells in Susac syndrome. An amount of RNA that ranged from roughly 0.45 to 1 ug was reverse transcribed with random hexamers. In TCRdb, the immunoSEQ multiplex PCR reads were re-called with MiXCR into one record per CDR3 protein. The sample shows about 80,000 distinct CDR3 sequences, around 94% of them seen only once. Material: CD8+ T cells from PBMCs. The origin of the receptors is a human donor in good health.

The chain is built from TRBV24-1 and TRBJ2-1; 9 nucleotides agree with TRBD2. With V trimmed by 5 bases and J by 5 bases, 6 bases remained unmatched. The CDR3 runs to 15 residues. CDR1 KGHDR and CDR2 SFDVKD come from the germline V gene. The CDR3 loop reads CATSALAGVDNEQFF. CDR3 in DNA: TGTGCCACCAGTGCCTTAGCGGGAGTGGACAATGAGCAGTTCTTC.

The gene calls are TRBV20-1 and TRBJ2-7; D gene ambiguous. The V end was cut by 6 bases, the J end by 0 bases, with 12 bases between. CDR1 and CDR2 (germline): DFQATT, SNEGSKA (reference sequence). The CDR3 totals 13 residues. CDR3 in DNA: TGCAGTGCCGAAGGTGGAACCTCCTACGAGCAGTACTTC. It codes for CSAEGGTSYEQYF.

The DNA for the CDR3 is TGCGCCAGCGAAGGACAGGGAAACACCGGGGAGCTGTTTTTT. The encoded protein is CASEGQGNTGELFF. The V and J genes are TRBV5-1 and TRBJ2-2; TRBD1 aligns across 8 bases. Germline assignment: CDR1 SGHRS and CDR2 YFSETQ. The CDR3 loop spans 14 amino acids. Trimming at V came to 7 bases and at J to 2 bases, leaving 4 bases not matched to a gene.

The chain links TRBV5-4 to TRBJ2-5; 8 bases are a match to TRBD2. Per the germline V gene, CDR1 is SGHNT and CDR2 is YYREEE (reference sequence). V trimming: 2 bases; J trimming: 1 base; junction bases outside the gene matches: 4. The CDR3 is 15 amino acids. The CDR3 loop is CASSFRGLVQETQYF. The CDR3 DNA reads as TGTGCCAGCAGCTTCAGGGGACTAGTCCAAGAGACCCAGTACTTC.

J is TRBJ2-7 and V is TRBV15, with D uncertain. The CDR3 has 14 residues. Germline values: CDR1 LNHNV, CDR2 YYDKDF (reference sequence). Trimming removed 8 bases at V and 5 bases at J, with 19 bases between. This CDR3 is CATGPSHIRNEQYF. CDR3 nucleotides: TGTGCCACCGGTCCTTCACATATCAGAAACGAGCAGTACTTC. Full variable domain (remainder filled in from reference TRBV15 and TRBJ2-7): DAMVIQNPRYQVTQFGKPVTLSCSQTLNHNVMYWYQQKSSQAPKLLFHYYDKDFNNEADTPDNFQSRRPNTSFCFLDIRSPGLGDTAMYLCATGPSHIRNEQYFGPGTRLTVT.

CDR3 loop: CASSQEPGTYGYTF. In DNA, the CDR3 is TGCGCCAGCAGCCAAGAGCCGGGCACCTATGGCTACACCTTC. The rearrangement joins TRBV4-1 to TRBJ1-2, with D hard to call. CDR1 is MGHRA and CDR2 is YSYEKL in the germline V gene. The V and J ends lost 0 bases and 4 bases respectively, with 9 bases between them. CDR3 size: 14 residues.

The chain is built from TRBV30 and TRBJ2-2; D not certain. Germline CDR1 and CDR2: GTSNPN and SVGIG (reference sequence). The V end was cut by 4 bases, the J end by 4 bases, with 7 bases between. The CDR3 spans 12 residues. The CDR3 sequence is CAWTPATGELFF. The DNA for the CDR3 is TGTGCCTGGACTCCCGCCACCGGGGAGCTGTTTTTT.

The chain links TRBV29-1 to TRBJ2-1, with 8 bases identical to TRBD2. CDR1 is SQVTM and CDR2 is ANQGSEA in the germline V gene. Germline trimming cut 3 bases from V and 0 bases from J; bases unmatched to any gene: 7. This CDR3 spans 16 amino acids. For the CDR3, the DNA is TGCAGCGTTGATGATCCCGGGACTAGCTCCTACAATGAGCAGTTCTTC. As protein: CSVDDPGTSSYNEQFF.

The chain recombines TRBV20-1 with TRBJ2-2; TRBD1 matches 8 bases. CDR3 size: 13 residues. CDR1 and CDR2 (germline): DFQATT, SNEGSKA (reference sequence). With V trimmed by 7 bases and J by 0 bases, 1 base remained unmatched. CDR3 coding DNA: TGCAGTGGGGACAGGTCGAACACCGGGGAGCTGTTTTTT. It yields the protein CSGDRSNTGELFF.

The chain combines TRBV7-9 with TRBJ1-6; D is undetermined. V lost 5 bases and J lost 10, with 9 bases in between. The CDR3 totals 12 residues. Per the germline V gene, CDR1 is SEHNR and CDR2 is FQNEAQ (reference sequence). The CDR3 loop reads CASSPVGSPLHF. In nucleotides, the CDR3 is TGTGCCAGCAGCCCTGTGGGGTCACCCCTCCACTTT.

V usage is TRBV7-6 and J usage is TRBJ2-1; 7 bases are a match to TRBD2. This CDR3 comprises 15 residues. Germline V gene sequence: CDR1 SGHVS, CDR2 FNYEAQ. Trimming removed 1 base from V and 6 bases from J; junction bases left unmatched: 6. The CDR3 coding sequence is TGTGCCAGCAGCTTAGGCGGGAGTCTAGGCAATGAGCAGTTCTTC. Its translation: CASSLGGSLGNEQFF.

As DNA, the CDR3 is TGCAGTGCTCCTGTTTGGCCTTCGAACACCGGGGAGCTGTTTTTT. Protein: CSAPVWPSNTGELFF. The chain is built from TRBV20-1 and TRBJ2-2; no clear D. Between the trimmed V and J ends, which lost 5 bases and 0 bases, there was a span of 13 bases. The V gene's germline CDR1 is DFQATT and CDR2 SNEGSKA (reference sequence). CDR3 size: 15 residues.

The chain uses TRBV9 and TRBJ1-2; D uncertain. Trimming shortened V by 2 bases and J by 8 bases, and 13 bases separated the two germline ends. CDR1 and CDR2 (germline): SGDLS, YYNGEE. The CDR3 runs to 13 residues. CDR3 nucleotides: TGTGCCAGCAGCGTTAGTTGGGGTGAGGGCTACACCTTC. Translation gives CASSVSWGEGYTF.

The genes are TRBV19 and TRBJ2-7, with D possibly TRBD1 on 6 matching bases. Germline V gene lookup returns CDR1 LNHDA and CDR2 SQIVND (reference sequence). The CDR3 runs 15 residues. With 6 bases removed from V and 1 base from J, the gap between germline ends came to 16 bases. CDR3 bases: TGTGCCAGTAGCCCGTCGAGCGGACAGTCCTACGAGCAGTACTTC. Encoded protein: CASSPSSGQSYEQYF.

The chain joins TRBV24-1 to TRBJ2-5; D ambiguous. V lost 4 bases to trimming and J lost 2 bases, with 7 bases between them. The CDR3 is 13 amino acids. Per germline, CDR1 KGHDR and CDR2 SFDVKD. CDR3 region: CATSEAGQETQYF. CDR3 DNA sequence: TGTGCCACCAGTGAGGCAGGACAAGAGACCCAGTACTTC.

The gene calls are TRBV19 and TRBJ1-5, with TRBD1 matching over 8 bases. This CDR3 is 16 amino acids long. V was pared by 3 bases and J by 2 bases, with 6 bases of the junction left unmatched. Germline loops: CDR1 LNHDA, CDR2 SQIVND (reference sequence). The CDR3 DNA follows: TGTGCCAGTAGTATTCAGACAGGGGATGGCAATCAGCCCCAGCATTTT. It codes for CASSIQTGDGNQPQHF.

The V gene is TRBV7-3, the J gene TRBJ2-1; weak D call: TRBD1 (5 bases). V lost 3 bases and J 5 bases, leaving 14 bases between the germline ends. This CDR3 has 15 amino acids. Germline assignment: CDR1 SGHTA and CDR2 FQGTGA. CDR3 amino acids: CASSLAGLFNNEQFF. In nucleotides, the CDR3 is TGTGCCAGCAGCTTGGCAGGGCTTTTTAACAATGAGCAGTTCTTC.

The CDR3 DNA sequence: TGCGCCAGCAGCCAAGTGCCAGGAACCTCGCCCTATGGCTACACCTTC. Residues: CASSQVPGTSPYGYTF. The chain combines TRBV4-1 with TRBJ1-2; D not certain. This CDR3 contains 16 residues. Germline loops: CDR1 MGHRA, CDR2 YSYEKL. Trimming shortened V by 1 base and J by 4 bases, and 16 bases separated the two germline ends.

The rearrangement links TRBV28 to TRBJ1-1, with 7 positions matching TRBD1. Germline-derived CDR1 and CDR2 are MDHEN and SYDVKM. V shed 6 bases and J 7 bases; nucleotides not matched to a gene: 8. The CDR3 is 13 amino acids. CDR3 protein: CASSKTGVVEAFF. The CDR3 DNA reads TGTGCCAGCAGCAAAACAGGGGTGGTTGAAGCTTTCTTT.

This clonotype has just one count. The chain links TRBV9 to TRBJ1-1; D might be TRBD1 (5 bases). The CDR3 covers 13 residues. V was trimmed by 2 bases and J by 6 bases, leaving 11 bases between them. Germline CDR1 is SGDLS and CDR2 is YYNGEE. CDR3 amino acids: CASSVGGVAEAFF. CDR3 coding DNA: TGTGCCAGCAGCGTCGGAGGGGTAGCTGAAGCTTTCTTT.

The chain joins TRBV20-1 to TRBJ2-2; TRBD2 aligns across 11 bases. CDR3 length: 16 residues. Germline V CDR1 and CDR2: DFQATT, SNEGSKA (reference sequence). V shed 1 base, J shed 4 bases, and the junction held 5 bases outside the gene matches. The CDR3 DNA follows: TGCAGTGCTAGAGGCATTAGCGGGGGGGGCACCGGGGAGCTGTTTTTT. This codes for CSARGISGGGTGELFF.

V and J are TRBV6-5 and TRBJ2-1; no clear D gene. The CDR3 contains 19 residues. V was trimmed by 0 bases and J by 0 bases, leaving 18 bases between them. The germline V gene has CDR1 MNHEY and CDR2 SVGAGI. CDR3 nucleotide sequence: TGTGCCAGCAGTTACTCATCCACTACGGCGGAGAGCTCCTACAATGAGCAGTTCTTC. Translated: CASSYSSTTAESSYNEQFF.

This clonotype occurred once. This chain connects TRBV6-6 to TRBJ2-3; 11 bases align to TRBD2. Per the germline V gene, CDR1 is MNHNY and CDR2 is SVGAGI (reference sequence). There are 14 residues in the CDR3. After removal of 7 bases from V and 6 bases from J, the junction contained 6 bases not matched to a gene. For the CDR3, the DNA is TGTGCCAGCACAGGACTAGCGGGCGCCGATACGCAGTATTTT. This encodes CASTGLAGADTQYF.